Detailed here is one TCR beta chain. The antigen remains undetermined. The run depth of the assay was deep. This table comes from immunoSEQ multiplex PCR, and its TCRdb copy is limited to in-frame clones, with some not included. The sample has about 2.4 million clones, 93% seen once; the top ten hold 0.36%. These data are taken from a study of shared clonotypes between healthy human individuals. Study context: The donor group consisted of two women and a few men, aged 18 to 49. Donors had three CD4 naive, three CD4 memory, two CD8 naive and one CD8 memory plate apiece. Study observations and caveats: The study found roughly 5.3% of naive CD4 clonotypes shared across a few donors.

The length of the CDR3 is 13 residues. Germline CDR1 is SGDLS and CDR2 is YYNGEE. With 3 bases clipped from V and 6 bases from J, the junction kept 2 bases outside the gene matches. Source material: naive CD4+ T cells from PBMCs. The subset was: CD45RA+ positively selected. The origin of this receptor is a man aged 18-30 years in good health. Some clones in this sample may be carry-over from other donors' samples. The chain has TRBV9 and TRBJ1-2; TRBD1 aligns across 10 bases. CDR3: CASSATGGHGYTF. The CDR3 nucleotides are TGTGCCAGCAGCGCGACAGGGGGCCATGGCTACACCTTC.